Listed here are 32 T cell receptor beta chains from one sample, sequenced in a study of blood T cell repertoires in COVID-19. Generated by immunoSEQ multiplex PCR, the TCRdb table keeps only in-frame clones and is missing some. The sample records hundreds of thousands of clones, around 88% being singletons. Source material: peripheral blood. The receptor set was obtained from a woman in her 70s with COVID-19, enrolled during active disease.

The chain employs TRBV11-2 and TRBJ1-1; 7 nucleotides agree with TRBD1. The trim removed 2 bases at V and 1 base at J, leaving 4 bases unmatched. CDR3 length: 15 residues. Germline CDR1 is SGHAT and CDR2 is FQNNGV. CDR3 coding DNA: TGTGCCAGCAGCTTAAAGACAGGGACGAACACTGAAGCTTTCTTT. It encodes CASSLKTGTNTEAFF.

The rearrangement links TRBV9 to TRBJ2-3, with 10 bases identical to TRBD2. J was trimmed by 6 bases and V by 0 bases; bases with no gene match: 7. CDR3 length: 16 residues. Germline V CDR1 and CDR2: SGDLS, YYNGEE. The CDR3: CASSVVNSGGLDTQYF. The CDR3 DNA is TGTGCCAGCAGCGTAGTTAATAGCGGGGGGTTGGATACGCAGTATTTT.

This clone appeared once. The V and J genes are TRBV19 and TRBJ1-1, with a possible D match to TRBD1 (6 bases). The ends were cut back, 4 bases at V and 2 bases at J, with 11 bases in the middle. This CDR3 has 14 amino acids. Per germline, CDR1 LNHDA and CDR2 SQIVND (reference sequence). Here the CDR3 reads CASSKWTDNTEAFF. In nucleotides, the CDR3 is TGTGCCAGTAGTAAGTGGACAGATAACACTGAAGCTTTCTTT.

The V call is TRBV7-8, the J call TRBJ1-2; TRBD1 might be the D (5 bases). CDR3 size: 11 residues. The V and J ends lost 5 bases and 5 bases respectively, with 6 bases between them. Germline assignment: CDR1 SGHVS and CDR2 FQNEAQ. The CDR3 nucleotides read TGTGCCAGCAGCGCAGGGTATGGCTACACCTTC. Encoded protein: CASSAGYGYTF.

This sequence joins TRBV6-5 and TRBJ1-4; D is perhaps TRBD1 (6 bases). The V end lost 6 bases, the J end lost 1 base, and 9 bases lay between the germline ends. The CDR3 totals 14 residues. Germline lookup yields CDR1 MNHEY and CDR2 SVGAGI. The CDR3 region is CASRLRGTNEKLFF. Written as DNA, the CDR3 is TGTGCCAGCAGACTCAGGGGAACTAATGAAAAACTGTTTTTT.

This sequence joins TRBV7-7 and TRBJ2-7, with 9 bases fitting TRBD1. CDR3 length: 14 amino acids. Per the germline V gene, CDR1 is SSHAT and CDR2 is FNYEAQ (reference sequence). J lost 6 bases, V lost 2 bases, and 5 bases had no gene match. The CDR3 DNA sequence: TGTGCCAGCAGCTTAACACAGGGGGCGGGCGAGCAGTACTTC. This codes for CASSLTQGAGEQYF.

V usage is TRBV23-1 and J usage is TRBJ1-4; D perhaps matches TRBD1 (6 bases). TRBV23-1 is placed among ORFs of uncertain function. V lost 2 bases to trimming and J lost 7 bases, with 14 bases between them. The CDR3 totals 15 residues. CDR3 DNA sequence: TGCGCCAGCAGTCAACCGCCCGGGACACGTGAAAAACTGTTTTTT. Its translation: CASSQPPGTREKLFF.

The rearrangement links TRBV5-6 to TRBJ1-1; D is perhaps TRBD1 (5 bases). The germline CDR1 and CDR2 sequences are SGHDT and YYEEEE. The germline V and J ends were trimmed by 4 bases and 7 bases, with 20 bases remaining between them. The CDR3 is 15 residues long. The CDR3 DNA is TGTGCCAGCAGCAGGACATTTCTTGGGTCCCATGAAGCTTTCTTT. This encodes CASSRTFLGSHEAFF.

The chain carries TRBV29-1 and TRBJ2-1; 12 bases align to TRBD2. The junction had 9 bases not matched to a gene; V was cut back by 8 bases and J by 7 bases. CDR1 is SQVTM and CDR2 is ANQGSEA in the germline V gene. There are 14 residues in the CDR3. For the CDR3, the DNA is TGCAGCTCTGGCGGGACTAGCGGGTCTAATGAGCAGTTCTTC. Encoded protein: CSSGGTSGSNEQFF.

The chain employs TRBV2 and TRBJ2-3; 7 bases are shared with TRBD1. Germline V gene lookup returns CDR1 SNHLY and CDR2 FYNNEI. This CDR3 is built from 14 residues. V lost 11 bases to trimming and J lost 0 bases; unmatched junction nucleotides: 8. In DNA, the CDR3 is TGTGCCGGAAACAGGGGAGTTAGCACAGATACGCAGTATTTT. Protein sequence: CAGNRGVSTDTQYF.

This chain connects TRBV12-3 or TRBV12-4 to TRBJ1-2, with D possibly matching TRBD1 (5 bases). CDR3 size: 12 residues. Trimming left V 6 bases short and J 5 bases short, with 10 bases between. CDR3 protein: CASRGQGYGYTF. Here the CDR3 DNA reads TGTGCCAGCAGAGGCCAGGGTTATGGCTACACCTTC.

The CDR3 spells CASSEAWDRTYEQYF. CDR3 nucleotides: TGTGCCAGCAGTGAAGCGTGGGACAGAACCTACGAGCAGTACTTC. The chain joins TRBV6-1 to TRBJ2-7; TRBD1 matches 7 bases. The CDR3 runs to 15 residues. The V segment lost 0 bases and the J segment 2 bases; nucleotides outside the gene matches: 4. Germline V lookup: CDR1 MNHNS, CDR2 SASEGT.

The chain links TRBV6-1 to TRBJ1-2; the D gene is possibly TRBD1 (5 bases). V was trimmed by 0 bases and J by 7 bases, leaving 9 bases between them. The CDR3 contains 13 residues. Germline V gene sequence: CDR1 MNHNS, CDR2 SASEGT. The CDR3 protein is CASSEAPRVGYTF. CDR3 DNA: TGTGCCAGCAGTGAAGCGCCCAGGGTTGGCTACACCTTC.

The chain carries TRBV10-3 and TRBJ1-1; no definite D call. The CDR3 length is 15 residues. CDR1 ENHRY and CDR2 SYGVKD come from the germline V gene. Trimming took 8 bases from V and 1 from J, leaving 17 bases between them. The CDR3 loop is CAIPSPDKQNTEAFF. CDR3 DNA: TGTGCCATCCCAAGCCCCGACAAGCAGAACACTGAAGCTTTCTTT.

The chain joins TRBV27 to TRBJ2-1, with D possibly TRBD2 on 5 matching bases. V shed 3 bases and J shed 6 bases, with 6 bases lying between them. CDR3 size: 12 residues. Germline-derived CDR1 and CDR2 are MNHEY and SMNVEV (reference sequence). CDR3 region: CASSFGLNEQFF. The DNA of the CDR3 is TGTGCCAGCAGTTTCGGACTCAATGAGCAGTTCTTC.

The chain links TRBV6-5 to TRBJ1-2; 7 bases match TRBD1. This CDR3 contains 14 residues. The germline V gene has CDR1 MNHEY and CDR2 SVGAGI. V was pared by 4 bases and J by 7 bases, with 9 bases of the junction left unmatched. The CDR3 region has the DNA TGTGCCAGCAGTTCCCCACTCAGGGGGACTGGCTACACCTTC. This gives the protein CASSSPLRGTGYTF.

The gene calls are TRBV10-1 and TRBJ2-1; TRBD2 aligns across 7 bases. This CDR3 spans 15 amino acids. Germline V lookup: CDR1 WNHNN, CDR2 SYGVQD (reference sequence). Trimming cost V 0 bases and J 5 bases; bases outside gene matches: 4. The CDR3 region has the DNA TGCGCCAGCAGTGAGTCAGGACTAGTCCACAATGAGCAGTTCTTC. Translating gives CASSESGLVHNEQFF.

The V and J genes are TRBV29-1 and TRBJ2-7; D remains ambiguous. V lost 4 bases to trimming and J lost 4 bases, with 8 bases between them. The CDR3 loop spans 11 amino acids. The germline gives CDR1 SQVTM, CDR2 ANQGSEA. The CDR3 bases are TGCAGCGTTGTTATCCTATACGAGCAGTACTTC. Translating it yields CSVVILYEQYF.

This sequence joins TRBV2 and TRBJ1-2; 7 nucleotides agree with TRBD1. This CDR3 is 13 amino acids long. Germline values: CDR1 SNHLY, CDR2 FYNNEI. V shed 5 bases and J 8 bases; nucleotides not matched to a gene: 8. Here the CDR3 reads CASSRGGNLGYTF. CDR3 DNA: TGTGCCAGCAGTCGAGGGGGCAACCTGGGCTACACCTTC.

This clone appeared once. Here the CDR3 DNA reads TGTGCCAGCAAGGGACAATATAATTCACCCCTCCACTTT. Its translation: CASKGQYNSPLHF. The chain recombines TRBV19 with TRBJ1-6; tentative D call: TRBD1 (6 bases). The CDR3 loop spans 13 amino acids. Germline CDR1 reads LNHDA; CDR2 reads SQIVND (reference sequence). The V end lost 9 bases, the J end lost 4 bases, and 10 bases lay between the germline ends. The whole variable domain, remainder taken from reference TRBV19 and TRBJ1-6, is DGGITQSPKYLFRKEGQNVTLSCEQNLNHDAMYWYRQDPGQGLRLIYYSQIVNDFQKGDIAEGYSVSREKKESFPLTVTSAQKNPTAFYLCASKGQYNSPLHFGNGTRLTVT.

The CDR3 bases are TGTGCCAGCAACCTGGACAGCCCAGGCGCAGATACGCAGTATTTT. It translates to CASNLDSPGADTQYF. This chain links TRBV6-5 with TRBJ2-3, with a possible D match to TRBD1 (6 bases). CDR1 and CDR2 (germline): MNHEY, SVGAGI. Trimming pared 7 bases from V and 4 bases from J, leaving 18 bases between. This CDR3 has 15 residues.

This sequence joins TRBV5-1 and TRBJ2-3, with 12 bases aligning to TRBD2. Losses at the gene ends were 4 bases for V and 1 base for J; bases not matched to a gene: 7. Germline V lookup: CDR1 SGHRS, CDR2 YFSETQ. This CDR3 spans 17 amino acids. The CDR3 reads CASSPSSGGAGTDTQYF. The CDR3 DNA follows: TGCGCCAGCAGCCCGTCTAGCGGGGGGGCGGGCACAGATACGCAGTATTTT. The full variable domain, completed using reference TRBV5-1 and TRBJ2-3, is KAGVTQTPRYLIKTRGQQVTLSCSPISGHRSVSWYQQTPGQGLQFLFEYFSETQRNKGNFPGRFSGRQFSNSRSEMNVSTLELGDSALYLCASSPSSGGAGTDTQYFGPGTRLTVL.

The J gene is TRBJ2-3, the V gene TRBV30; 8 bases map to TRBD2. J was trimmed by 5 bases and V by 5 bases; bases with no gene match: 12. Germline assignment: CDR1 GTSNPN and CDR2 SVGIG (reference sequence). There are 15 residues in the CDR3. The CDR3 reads CAWVPYGRGRDTQYF. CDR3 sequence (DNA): TGTGCCTGGGTCCCCTACGGGAGGGGGAGAGATACGCAGTATTTT.

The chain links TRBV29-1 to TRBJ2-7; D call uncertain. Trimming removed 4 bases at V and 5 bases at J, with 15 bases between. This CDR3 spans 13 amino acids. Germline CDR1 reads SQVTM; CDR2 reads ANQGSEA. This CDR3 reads CSVVSPSRDEQYF. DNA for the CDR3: TGCAGCGTTGTTTCCCCCTCCCGGGACGAGCAGTACTTC.

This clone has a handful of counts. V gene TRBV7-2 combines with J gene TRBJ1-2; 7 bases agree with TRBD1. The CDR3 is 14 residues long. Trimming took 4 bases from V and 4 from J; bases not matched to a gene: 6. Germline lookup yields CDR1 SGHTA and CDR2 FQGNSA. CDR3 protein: CASSSPGQVYGYTF. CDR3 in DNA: TGTGCCAGCAGCTCACCCGGACAGGTCTATGGCTACACCTTC.

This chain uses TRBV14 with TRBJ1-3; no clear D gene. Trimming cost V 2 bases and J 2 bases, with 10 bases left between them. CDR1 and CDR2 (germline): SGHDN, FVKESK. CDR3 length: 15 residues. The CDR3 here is CASSQSREPGNTIYF. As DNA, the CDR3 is TGTGCCAGCAGCCAATCACGGGAACCTGGAAACACCATATATTTT.

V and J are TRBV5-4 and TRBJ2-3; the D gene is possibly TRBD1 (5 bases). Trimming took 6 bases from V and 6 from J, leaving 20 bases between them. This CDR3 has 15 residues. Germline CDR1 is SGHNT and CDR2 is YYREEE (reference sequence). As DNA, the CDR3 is TGTGCCAGCAACCCTCCCCCCCCCTCAGGGGATACGCAGTATTTT. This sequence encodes CASNPPPPSGDTQYF.

This CDR3 reads CASSLANMYGYTF. The CDR3 coding sequence is TGTGCCAGCAGCTTGGCCAACATGTATGGCTACACCTTC. The V call is TRBV5-6, the J call TRBJ1-2, with unresolved D. The CDR3 is made up of 13 amino acids. Trimming removed 0 bases from V and 5 bases from J, with 8 bases in between. CDR1 and CDR2 (germline): SGHDT, YYEEEE. Full variable domain (missing parts from reference TRBV5-6 and TRBJ1-2): DAGVTQSPTHLIKTRGQQVTLRCSPKSGHDTVSWYQQALGQGPQFIFQYYEEEERQRGNFPDRFSGHQFPNYSSELNVNALLLGDSALYLCASSLANMYGYTFGSGTRLTVV.

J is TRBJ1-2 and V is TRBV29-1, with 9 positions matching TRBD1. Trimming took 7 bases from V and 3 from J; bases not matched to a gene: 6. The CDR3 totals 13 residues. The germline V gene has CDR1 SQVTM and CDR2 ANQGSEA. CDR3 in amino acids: CSGTGGADYGYTF. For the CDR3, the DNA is TGCAGCGGCACAGGGGGCGCGGACTATGGCTACACCTTC. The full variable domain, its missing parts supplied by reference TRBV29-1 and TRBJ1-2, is SAVISQKPSRDICQRGTSLTIQCQVDSQVTMMFWYRQQPGQSLTLIATANQGSEATYESGFVIDKFPISRPNLTFSTLTVSNMSPEDSSIYLCSGTGGADYGYTFGSGTRLTVV.

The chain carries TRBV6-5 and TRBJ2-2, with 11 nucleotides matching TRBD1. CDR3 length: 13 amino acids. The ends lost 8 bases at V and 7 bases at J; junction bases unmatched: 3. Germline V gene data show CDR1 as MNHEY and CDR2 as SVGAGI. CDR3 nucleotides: TGTGCCAGCCGGACAGGGGGCATCGGGGAGCTGTTTTTT. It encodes CASRTGGIGELFF.

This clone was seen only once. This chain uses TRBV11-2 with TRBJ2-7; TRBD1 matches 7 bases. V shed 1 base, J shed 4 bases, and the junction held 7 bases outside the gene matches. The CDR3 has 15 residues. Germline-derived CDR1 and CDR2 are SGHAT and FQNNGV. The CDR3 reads CASSLVDRVDYEQYF. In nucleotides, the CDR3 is TGTGCCAGCAGCTTAGTAGACAGGGTCGATTACGAGCAGTACTTC.

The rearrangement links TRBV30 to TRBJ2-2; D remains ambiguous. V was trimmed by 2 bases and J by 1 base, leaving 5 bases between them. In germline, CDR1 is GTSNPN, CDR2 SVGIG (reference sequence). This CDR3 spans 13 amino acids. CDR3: CAWSLRNTGELFF. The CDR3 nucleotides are TGTGCCTGGAGTCTCAGGAACACCGGGGAGCTGTTTTTT.